A selection of T cell receptor beta chains follows, all from one sample in a study of blood T cells in healthy people across ages. In TCRdb, the 5' RACE reads were re-called with MiXCR into one record per CDR3 protein. The table records roughly 1,500,000 distinct CDR3 sequences, approximately 42% of them present only once. The sample comprised blood. These receptors originate from a woman between 18 and 29 years old in good health. Each CDR3 is given with its conserved first and last residue. Each record gives: J gene, clone size, V gene, D gene, CDR3 protein, CDR3 DNA. A D gene is named only where the DNA matches it firmly. Size is omitted from some rows. Given values are once, few, many or a class for expanded clones.

J gene: TRBJ2-7; clone size: .; V gene: TRBV6-6; D gene: TRBD2; CDR3 protein: CASRPTSGGQEEEYF; CDR3 DNA: TGTGCCAGCAGACCAACTAGCGGGGGGCAAGAGGAGGAGTACTTC
J gene: TRBJ2-5; clone size: .; V gene: TRBV11-2; D gene: TRBD1; CDR3 protein: CANNPTGGAETQYF; CDR3 DNA: TGTGCCAACAACCCTACAGGGGGCGCGGAGACCCAGTACTTC
J gene: TRBJ1-2; clone size: .; V gene: TRBV10-3; D gene: .; CDR3 protein: CAISEFRDDYGYTF; CDR3 DNA: TGTGCCATCAGTGAGTTCCGGGATGACTATGGCTACACCTTC
J gene: TRBJ2-3; clone size: once; V gene: TRBV9; D gene: .; CDR3 protein: CASSVIPTGGTQYF; CDR3 DNA: TGTGCCAGCAGCGTAATCCCCACTGGGGGTACGCAGTATTTT
J gene: TRBJ2-1; clone size: .; V gene: TRBV4-2; D gene: TRBD2; CDR3 protein: CASRASGDNNGQFF; CDR3 DNA: TGTGCCAGCAGAGCTAGCGGGGACAACAATGGGCAGTTCTTC
J gene: TRBJ2-1; clone size: .; V gene: TRBV28; D gene: .; CDR3 protein: CASSLGSSGANEQFF; CDR3 DNA: TGTGCCAGCAGCCTTGGCTCGTCCGGGGCCAATGAGCAGTTCTTC
J gene: TRBJ2-7; clone size: few; V gene: TRBV20-1; D gene: TRBD1; CDR3 protein: CSASMDRVKVQYF; CDR3 DNA: TGCAGTGCTAGCATGGACAGGGTGAAGGTGCAGTACTTC
J gene: TRBJ2-4; clone size: few; V gene: TRBV6-4; D gene: .; CDR3 protein: CASSDSWPKNIQYF; CDR3 DNA: TGTGCCAGCAGTGACTCGTGGCCCAAAAACATTCAGTACTTC
J gene: TRBJ2-5; clone size: .; V gene: TRBV7-9; D gene: .; CDR3 protein: CASRPPLGSVDRKETQYF; CDR3 DNA: TGTGCCAGCAGACCCCCCCTAGGCTCCGTAGACCGTAAAGAGACCCAGTACTTC
J gene: TRBJ1-1; clone size: .; V gene: TRBV7-2; D gene: .; CDR3 protein: CASSLHFGDTEAFF; CDR3 DNA: TGTGCCAGCAGCTTACACTTCGGAGACACTGAAGCTTTCTTT
J gene: TRBJ2-5; clone size: .; V gene: TRBV12-3/TRBV12-4; D gene: .; CDR3 protein: CASSLRGSVVETQYF; CDR3 DNA: TGTGCCAGCAGTTTAAGGGGCTCCGTCGTAGAGACCCAGTACTTC
J gene: TRBJ2-2; clone size: few; V gene: TRBV7-2; D gene: .; CDR3 protein: CASKRQGGAGELFF; CDR3 DNA: TGTGCCAGCAAGAGACAGGGAGGGGCCGGGGAGCTGTTTTTT
J gene: TRBJ2-3; clone size: many; V gene: TRBV6-2/TRBV6-3; D gene: .; CDR3 protein: CASSYSKPGRKNTDTQYF; CDR3 DNA: TGTGCCAGCAGTTACTCGAAACCGGGGCGGAAGAACACAGATACGCAGTATTTT
J gene: TRBJ1-5; clone size: .; V gene: TRBV20-1; D gene: .; CDR3 protein: CSARDQQGGGQPRHF; CDR3 DNA: TGCAGTGCTAGAGACCAACAGGGAGGTGGTCAGCCCCGGCATTTT
J gene: TRBJ2-7; clone size: .; V gene: TRBV30; D gene: .; CDR3 protein: CAWKWEALAEQYF; CDR3 DNA: TGTGCCTGGAAGTGGGAAGCTTTGGCCGAGCAGTACTTC
J gene: TRBJ2-7; clone size: .; V gene: TRBV25-1; D gene: .; CDR3 protein: CASSGAFGIANERYF; CDR3 DNA: TGTGCCAGCAGTGGGGCCTTCGGAATAGCGAACGAGCGGTACTTC
J gene: TRBJ2-1; clone size: few; V gene: TRBV28; D gene: TRBD2; CDR3 protein: CASTSSGGIYNEQFF; CDR3 DNA: TGTGCCAGCACCTCAAGCGGGGGGATCTACAATGAGCAGTTCTTC
J gene: TRBJ2-1; clone size: few; V gene: TRBV6-1; D gene: TRBD2; CDR3 protein: CASSELRGGRPNTYNEQFF; CDR3 DNA: TGTGCCAGCAGTGAACTCCGGGGCGGGAGGCCCAACACTTACAATGAGCAGTTCTTC
J gene: TRBJ2-1; clone size: .; V gene: TRBV2; D gene: .; CDR3 protein: CASNGRGLNEQFF; CDR3 DNA: TGTGCCAGCAACGGGCGGGGGCTCAATGAGCAGTTCTTC
J gene: TRBJ2-3; clone size: .; V gene: TRBV19; D gene: .; CDR3 protein: CASTTGGTPDTQYF; CDR3 DNA: TGTGCCAGTACCACCGGCGGGACCCCGGATACGCAGTATTTT
J gene: TRBJ1-2; clone size: many; V gene: TRBV4-1; D gene: .; CDR3 protein: CASSQERQGGYTF; CDR3 DNA: TGCGCCAGCAGCCAAGAACGGCAGGGTGGCTACACCTTC
J gene: TRBJ2-3; clone size: .; V gene: TRBV5-6; D gene: .; CDR3 protein: CASNGPGSWHTQYF; CDR3 DNA: TGTGCCAGCAACGGGCCAGGCTCCTGGCATACGCAGTATTTT
J gene: TRBJ2-2; clone size: .; V gene: TRBV27; D gene: .; CDR3 protein: CASTGRSAGELFF; CDR3 DNA: TGTGCCAGCACCGGGAGAAGTGCCGGGGAGCTGTTTTTT
J gene: TRBJ2-7; clone size: many; V gene: TRBV6-4; D gene: .; CDR3 protein: CASSDNRFAYEQYF; CDR3 DNA: TGTGCCAGCAGTGACAACCGTTTCGCCTACGAGCAGTACTTC
J gene: TRBJ1-4; clone size: .; V gene: TRBV4-1; D gene: TRBD1; CDR3 protein: CASSPADRVEEKLFF; CDR3 DNA: TGCGCCAGCAGCCCGGCGGACAGGGTTGAGGAAAAACTGTTTTTT
J gene: TRBJ2-7; clone size: many; V gene: TRBV5-6; D gene: TRBD1; CDR3 protein: CASSLGQGGNYYEQYF; CDR3 DNA: TGTGCCAGCAGCTTGGGACAGGGCGGAAACTACTACGAGCAGTACTTC
J gene: TRBJ2-6; clone size: many; V gene: TRBV6-2/TRBV6-3; D gene: .; CDR3 protein: CASRGSYSSGANVLTF; CDR3 DNA: TGTGCCAGCAGGGGGTCTTATTCCTCTGGGGCCAACGTCCTGACTTTC
J gene: TRBJ2-6; clone size: .; V gene: TRBV28; D gene: .; CDR3 protein: CASSRDIGASGANVLTF; CDR3 DNA: TGTGCCAGCAGCCGGGACATAGGGGCCTCTGGGGCCAACGTCCTGACTTTC
J gene: TRBJ1-6; clone size: .; V gene: TRBV2; D gene: .; CDR3 protein: CASRQGGDNSPLHF; CDR3 DNA: TGTGCCAGCAGACAGGGCGGAGATAATTCACCCCTCCACTTT
J gene: TRBJ2-2; clone size: .; V gene: TRBV7-2; D gene: .; CDR3 protein: CASSLTPGTANTGELFF; CDR3 DNA: TGTGCCAGCAGCCTCACGCCCGGGACGGCGAACACCGGGGAGCTGTTTTTT
J gene: TRBJ2-1; clone size: few; V gene: TRBV20-1; D gene: .; CDR3 protein: CSAGNEQFF; CDR3 DNA: TGCAGTGCTGGCAATGAGCAGTTCTTC
J gene: TRBJ2-1; clone size: few; V gene: TRBV5-1; D gene: .; CDR3 protein: CASSLAGVAAMDNEQFF; CDR3 DNA: TGCGCCAGCAGCTTGGCCGGAGTAGCTGCGATGGACAATGAGCAGTTCTTC
J gene: TRBJ1-1; clone size: .; V gene: TRBV3-1; D gene: TRBD1; CDR3 protein: CASSRLDRENTEAFF; CDR3 DNA: TGTGCCAGCAGCCGGCTTGACAGGGAGAACACTGAAGCTTTCTTT
J gene: TRBJ2-5; clone size: .; V gene: TRBV4-2; D gene: TRBD2; CDR3 protein: CASSQEGSGGGYETQYF; CDR3 DNA: TGTGCCAGCAGCCAAGAAGGGAGCGGGGGAGGGTATGAGACCCAGTACTTC
J gene: TRBJ1-5; clone size: .; V gene: TRBV20-1; D gene: .; CDR3 protein: CSARGRRENQPQHF; CDR3 DNA: TGCAGTGCTAGAGGTAGGCGGGAGAATCAGCCCCAGCATTTT
J gene: TRBJ2-1; clone size: few; V gene: TRBV5-1; D gene: .; CDR3 protein: CASSPVRRSYNEQFF; CDR3 DNA: TGCGCCAGCAGCCCGGTCCGGCGCTCCTACAATGAGCAGTTCTTC
J gene: TRBJ2-7; clone size: many; V gene: TRBV3-1; D gene: TRBD1; CDR3 protein: CASSQEGQGAYEQYF; CDR3 DNA: TGCGCCAGCAGCCAAGAGGGACAGGGGGCCTACGAGCAGTACTTC
J gene: TRBJ2-3; clone size: once; V gene: TRBV5-1; D gene: TRBD2; CDR3 protein: CASSLVGTSGGRPTDTQYF; CDR3 DNA: TGCGCCAGCAGCTTGGTGGGGACTAGCGGGGGGCGTCCCACAGATACGCAGTATTTT
J gene: TRBJ2-3; clone size: few; V gene: TRBV27; D gene: .; CDR3 protein: CASSFKRGDTQYF; CDR3 DNA: TGTGCCAGCAGTTTCAAACGAGGAGATACGCAGTATTTT
J gene: TRBJ2-3; clone size: few; V gene: TRBV10-3; D gene: .; CDR3 protein: CAINRDGTDTQYF; CDR3 DNA: TGTGCCATCAACCGAGACGGCACAGATACGCAGTATTTT
J gene: TRBJ1-6; clone size: .; V gene: TRBV20-1; D gene: .; CDR3 protein: CIATDGSPGNPPLHF; CDR3 DNA: TGCATTGCTACCGACGGGTCCCCAGGGAATCCACCCCTCCACTTT
J gene: TRBJ1-2; clone size: .; V gene: TRBV12-3/TRBV12-4; D gene: TRBD1; CDR3 protein: CASSGGQGGYTF; CDR3 DNA: TGTGCCAGCAGTGGGGGACAGGGAGGCTACACCTTC
J gene: TRBJ1-2; clone size: few; V gene: TRBV12-3/TRBV12-4; D gene: .; CDR3 protein: CASFDDAVYGYTF; CDR3 DNA: TGTGCCAGCTTCGACGACGCGGTCTATGGCTACACCTTC
J gene: TRBJ2-1; clone size: .; V gene: TRBV9; D gene: .; CDR3 protein: CASSVDGKGNEQFF; CDR3 DNA: TGTGCCAGCAGCGTAGATGGTAAGGGGAATGAGCAGTTCTTC